This T cell receptor (beta chain) was captured in a study of T-cell reconstitution after alpha-beta-depleted transplantation in children. Study-wide results and limits: About two months after transplant, alpha-beta T cells reportedly came from several hundred expanded graft clones.

Unique molecular identifiers featured in how the TCRbeta library was prepared. From the PCR reads, TCRdb called clonotypes with MiXCR, one entry per CDR3 protein. The table lists about 110,000 distinct CDR3 sequences, roughly 6.1% of them singletons. This clonotype was recorded at least ten times. Its antigen is undetermined. This sequence originates from a male patient aged 2-9 years who had a stem cell transplant for acute lymphoblastic leukemia, so the T cells may come from the graft donor. Sequenced here: PBMCs, mostly from graft donor cells, sampled 360 days after TCRalphabeta/CD19-depleted stem cell transplant.

For the CDR3, the DNA is TGTGCCAGCAGCCCCTATGGGACAGAAGAAAAACTGTTTTTT. It translates to CASSPYGTEEKLFF. The V and J genes are TRBV28 and TRBJ1-4; 7 positions agree with TRBD1. Germline loops: CDR1 MDHEN, CDR2 SYDVKM. Trimming removed 6 bases from V and 8 bases from J; junction bases left unmatched: 9. This CDR3 region has 14 residues.